What follows describes a single TCR beta chain. The data were obtained in a study of control samples from healthy donors and cancer patients. TCRdb's table, derived via immunoSEQ multiplex PCR, lists solely in-frame clones and lacks some. The sample holds 100,000 to 150,000 clones, 92% seen once. There are 16 residues in the CDR3. Germline assignment: CDR1 LGHNT and CDR2 FRNRAP. Trimming stripped 6 bases from V and 3 bases from J, with 18 bases between. The TCR originated in a man aged 80 or over with head and neck cancer. Sequencing used PBMCs. The rearrangement links TRBV12-5 to TRBJ1-5, with D possibly being TRBD1 (5 bases). Here the CDR3 DNA reads TGTGCTAGTGGACCCACCGGGGGACGGCACAATCAGCCCCAGCATTTT. Translated: CASGPTGGRHNQPQHF.